A single sample is the source of the 29 T cell receptor beta chains below, sequenced in a study of response to subunit inactivated influenza vaccine. TCRdb re-analysed the RT-PCR reads in MiXCR, keeping a single row per CDR3 protein. Among more than 550,000 distinct CDR3 sequences listed, roughly 12% were seen once. Specimen: PBMCs from blood, collected on the day of vaccination. The receptor source for this set is a man aged 45-60 years who received an inactivated influenza vaccine.

This clonotype was detected a few times. The rearrangement uses TRBV5-5 and TRBJ2-2; 7 bases map to TRBD2. The CDR3 length is 17 residues. V gave up 2 bases and J gave up 6 bases; unmatched junction bases: 13. Germline lookup yields CDR1 SGHKS and CDR2 YYEKEE (reference sequence). The CDR3: CASSLEVRRRGSGELFF. The CDR3 DNA sequence: TGTGCCAGCAGCTTAGAGGTCAGAAGGCGGGGGTCCGGGGAGCTGTTTTTT.

This clonotype was counted between two and nine times. The V and J genes are TRBV5-1 and TRBJ2-7, with D perhaps assigned TRBD1 or TRBD2 (5 bases each). Germline loops: CDR1 SGHRS, CDR2 YFSETQ. Trimming took off 4 bases at V and 0 bases at J, with 11 bases between the two ends. The CDR3 length is 14 residues. The CDR3 reads CASSRAGASYEQYF. CDR3 nucleotide sequence: TGCGCCAGCAGCAGGGCCGGGGCCTCCTACGAGCAGTACTTC. Full variable domain (missing parts from reference TRBV5-1 and TRBJ2-7): KAGVTQTPRYLIKTRGQQVTLSCSPISGHRSVSWYQQTPGQGLQFLFEYFSETQRNKGNFPGRFSGRQFSNSRSEMNVSTLELGDSALYLCASSRAGASYEQYFGPGTRLTVT.

This clonotype came up a few times. The rearrangement joins TRBV4-2 to TRBJ2-3, with 12 bases identical to TRBD2. V trimming: 0 bases; J trimming: 5 bases; junction bases outside the gene matches: 9. The CDR3 runs to 18 residues. CDR1 LGHNA and CDR2 YNFKEQ come from the germline V gene. The CDR3 loop reads CASSQEVASGGDGDTQYF. The CDR3 region has the DNA TGTGCCAGCAGCCAAGAGGTGGCTAGCGGGGGGGATGGAGATACGCAGTATTTT.

This clonotype was seen a handful of times. This rearrangement joins TRBV4-1 to TRBJ2-1, with 8 bases fitting TRBD2. The CDR3 consists of 15 residues. In germline, CDR1 is MGHRA, CDR2 YSYEKL. The V segment lost 1 base and the J segment 7 bases; nucleotides outside the gene matches: 6. CDR3 loop: CASSQASGGRNEQFF. As DNA, the CDR3 is TGCGCCAGCAGCCAAGCCAGCGGGGGTCGGAATGAGCAGTTCTTC.

This chain uses TRBV11-2 with TRBJ2-5, with 14 positions matching TRBD2. In germline, CDR1 is SGHAT, CDR2 FQNNGV. This CDR3 contains 18 residues. The V gene end was trimmed by 2 bases and the J gene end by 4 bases; junction bases not matched to a gene: 9. In nucleotides, the CDR3 is TGTGCCAGCAGCTTACGACTAGCGGGGGGGGCGATCGGAGAGACCCAGTACTTC. It specifies CASSLRLAGGAIGETQYF.

In this sample, this clonotype turned up a few times. The chain joins TRBV3-1 to TRBJ2-3, with TRBD2 matching 11 bases. Germline lookup yields CDR1 LGHDT and CDR2 YNNKEL (reference sequence). The ends lost 4 bases at V and 4 bases at J; junction bases unmatched: 7. This CDR3 region has 16 residues. The CDR3 bases are TGTGCCAGCAGCCGTTTAGCGGGAGGGCTGTCAGATACGCAGTATTTT. Amino acid sequence: CASSRLAGGLSDTQYF.

This clonotype was seen a few times. The chain recombines TRBV18 with TRBJ2-3; 9 bases align to TRBD2. Germline-derived CDR1 and CDR2 are KGHSH and LQKENI. This CDR3 has 16 amino acids. The junction had 4 bases not matched to a gene; V was cut back by 2 bases and J by 1 base. The CDR3 DNA is TGTGCCAGCTCACCAAAACTAGCGGGCCGCACAGATACGCAGTATTTT. Amino acid sequence: CASSPKLAGRTDTQYF.

This clonotype has only a few counts. This chain uses TRBV7-8 with TRBJ1-4; maybe TRBD1 (5 bases). CDR3 length equals 17 residues. The V gene's germline CDR1 is SGHVS and CDR2 FQNEAQ. Between the trimmed V and J ends, which lost 5 bases and 5 bases, there was a span of 21 bases. CDR3 nucleotides: TGTGCCAGCAGCCTAGGCCCCAAAGGGGCCCTAAATGAAAAACTGTTTTTT. Translation gives CASSLGPKGALNEKLFF.

In this sample, this clonotype turned up a few times. This sequence joins TRBV10-3 and TRBJ2-7, with 10 bases that match TRBD2. The V gene end was trimmed by 6 bases and the J gene end by 4 bases; junction bases not matched to a gene: 15. This CDR3 contains 17 residues. Germline CDR1 reads ENHRY; CDR2 reads SYGVKD. The CDR3 coding sequence is TGTGCCATCAGCGCCGGGCTAGCGGGGGACAAGGGTTACGAGCAGTACTTC. This sequence encodes CAISAGLAGDKGYEQYF.

This clonotype was picked up a small number of times. J is TRBJ1-5 and V is TRBV20-1, with 7 bases matching TRBD1. The germline V gene has CDR1 DFQATT and CDR2 SNEGSKA (reference sequence). The CDR3 sequence is 16 residues long. The V gene end was trimmed by 1 base and the J gene end by 0 bases; junction bases not matched to a gene: 6. The CDR3 loop reads CSARAPDRVSNQPQHF. DNA for the CDR3: TGCAGTGCTAGAGCACCCGACAGGGTTAGCAATCAGCCCCAGCATTTT.

This clonotype was found a few times. The chain employs TRBV20-1 and TRBJ2-4, with 8 bases lining up with TRBD2. Germline V CDR1 and CDR2: DFQATT, SNEGSKA (reference sequence). V lost 3 bases to trimming and J lost 7 bases; unmatched junction nucleotides: 8. The CDR3 has 14 amino acids. Here the CDR3 reads CSASGGAGGNIQYF. CDR3 in DNA: TGCAGTGCTAGCGGGGGGGCAGGTGGGAACATTCAGTACTTC.

The rearrangement joins TRBV5-1 to TRBJ1-3; a possible D gene is TRBD1 (6 bases). The V end was cut by 4 bases, the J end by 0 bases, with 11 bases between. CDR1 is SGHRS and CDR2 is YFSETQ in the germline V gene. This CDR3 is built from 15 residues. Here the CDR3 reads CASSVTGDSGNTIYF. In DNA form, the CDR3 reads TGCGCCAGCAGCGTGACAGGCGACTCTGGAAACACCATATATTTT.

This clonotype was counted only a few times. V and J are TRBV19 and TRBJ2-2, with 11 bases matching TRBD1. The CDR3 covers 14 residues. J lost 9 bases, V lost 6 bases, and 6 bases had no gene match. Germline loops: CDR1 LNHDA, CDR2 SQIVND (reference sequence). The CDR3 DNA reads TGTGCCAGTAGGGTGGACAGGGGGCTCCGGGAGCTGTTTTTT. It translates to CASRVDRGLRELFF.

The gene calls are TRBV20-1 and TRBJ2-1, with D possibly being TRBD2 (7 bases). The CDR3 runs to 15 residues. Germline-derived CDR1 and CDR2 are DFQATT and SNEGSKA (reference sequence). The V and J ends lost 6 bases and 6 bases respectively, with 21 bases between them. CDR3 sequence reads: CSAPDWGRGGNEQFF. The CDR3 coding sequence is TGCAGTGCCCCCGATTGGGGGAGGGGGGGCAATGAGCAGTTCTTC.

The gene calls are TRBV6-2 or TRBV6-3 and TRBJ1-1, with 7 bases aligning to TRBD1. CDR1 is MNHEY and CDR2 is SVGEGT in the germline V gene. The CDR3 is 15 residues long. The trim removed 5 bases at V and 1 base at J, leaving 7 bases unmatched. CDR3: CASSKRGQRNTEAFF. In nucleotides, the CDR3 is TGTGCCAGCAGTAAGCGGGGACAGAGGAACACTGAAGCTTTCTTT.

The rearrangement uses TRBV18 and TRBJ2-2; 7 nucleotides match TRBD1. The CDR3 extends over 16 amino acids. After removal of 3 bases from V and 0 bases from J, the junction contained 4 bases not matched to a gene. From germline, CDR1 is KGHSH and CDR2 LQKENI. CDR3 residues: CASSPGTVANTGELFF. CDR3 DNA sequence: TGTGCCAGCTCACCGGGGACAGTCGCGAACACCGGGGAGCTGTTTTTT.

At least ten counts were recorded for this clonotype. The genes are TRBV5-4 and TRBJ2-2, with a tentative D call TRBD2 (6 bases). Germline CDR1 is SGHNT and CDR2 is YYREEE (reference sequence). V was shortened by 4 bases and J by 1 base, with 14 bases between the two germline ends. The CDR3 runs to 16 residues. CDR3 bases: TGTGCCAGCAGCGTGGACCCGGGACTGAACACCGGGGAGCTGTTTTTT. The encoded protein is CASSVDPGLNTGELFF.

This chain joins TRBV18 and TRBJ2-7; tentatively, D is TRBD1 or TRBD2 (6 bases each). Between the trimmed V and J ends, which lost 0 bases and 6 bases, there was a span of 15 bases. The CDR3 extends over 15 amino acids. Germline CDR1 reads KGHSH; CDR2 reads LQKENI. The CDR3 DNA reads as TGTGCCAGCTCACCACCAGGAGGGGGTATTAGCGAGCAGTACTTC. It translates to CASSPPGGGISEQYF.

This clonotype was seen a handful of times. The J gene is TRBJ2-1, the V gene TRBV4-1; D remains ambiguous. The CDR3 length is 16 residues. V was cut by 1 base and J by 0 bases, with 10 bases left in between. The V gene's germline CDR1 is MGHRA and CDR2 YSYEKL. The CDR3 nucleotides read TGCGCCAGCAGCCAAGGGTACGGGCTCTCCTACAATGAGCAGTTCTTC. Amino acid sequence: CASSQGYGLSYNEQFF.

V gene TRBV30 combines with J gene TRBJ2-6; 7 nucleotides align to TRBD1. V dropped 5 bases and J dropped 2; count of bases not matched to a gene: 3. CDR3 size: 14 residues. Germline V gene data show CDR1 as GTSNPN and CDR2 as SVGIG (reference sequence). The CDR3 region is CAWEQGAGANVLTF. Written as DNA, the CDR3 is TGTGCCTGGGAGCAGGGGGCTGGGGCCAACGTCCTGACTTTC.

Ten or more counts support this clonotype. The V call is TRBV5-1, the J call TRBJ2-3, with D unresolved. The CDR3 loop spans 15 amino acids. The germline gives CDR1 SGHRS, CDR2 YFSETQ. Trimming cost V 0 bases and J 0 bases, with 8 bases left between them. DNA of the CDR3: TGCGCCAGCAGCTTGGAGTCTAAGAGCACAGATACGCAGTATTTT. This sequence encodes CASSLESKSTDTQYF.

This clonotype was counted a few times. The chain couples TRBV7-2 to TRBJ2-3, with 11 bases aligning to TRBD1. Looked up from germline, CDR1 is SGHTA and CDR2 is FQGNSA. The CDR3 sequence is 16 residues long. J was trimmed by 7 bases and V by 5 bases; bases with no gene match: 11. CDR3 DNA sequence: TGTGCCAGCAGCCCCACCGGGACAGGGGGTGGGTATACGCAGTATTTT. It codes for CASSPTGTGGGYTQYF.

The chain is built from TRBV12-3 or TRBV12-4 and TRBJ1-5; the D gene is possibly TRBD1 (6 bases). The CDR3 extends over 14 amino acids. The V and J ends lost 3 bases and 10 bases respectively, with 16 bases between them. CDR3 DNA: TGTGCCAGCAGTTTGGGGGCGAGGCGGTATCCCCAGCATTTT. This gives the protein CASSLGARRYPQHF.

The V gene is TRBV20-1, the J gene TRBJ2-2, with 9 bases aligning to TRBD1. J was trimmed by 9 bases and V by 3 bases; bases with no gene match: 5. This CDR3 has 13 amino acids. Germline V gives CDR1 DFQATT, CDR2 SNEGSKA (reference sequence). The CDR3 DNA reads as TGCAGTGCTAGGCCCGGGACAGGGCGGGAGCTGTTTTTT. This translates into CSARPGTGRELFF.

This clonotype was recorded many times. CDR3 DNA sequence: TGCGCCAGCAGCTGGACAGGGTCGAACACCGGGGAGCTGTTTTTT. This translates into CASSWTGSNTGELFF. The rearrangement uses TRBV5-1 and TRBJ2-2; 8 nucleotides agree with TRBD1. Trimming took 3 bases from V and 0 from J; bases not matched to a gene: 1. The germline V gene has CDR1 SGHRS and CDR2 YFSETQ. This CDR3 is built from 15 residues.

The table lists this clonotype with a few counts. The CDR3 does not close with the conserved phenylalanine or tryptophan, likely indicating a read error. V and J are TRBV7-7 and TRBJ2-7; no firm D call. Germline V lookup: CDR1 SSHAT, CDR2 FNYEAQ (reference sequence). V lost 3 bases to trimming and J lost 6 bases, with 15 bases between them. There are 14 residues in the CDR3. The CDR3: CASSLNRAAGEQYL. CDR3 nucleotides: TGTGCCAGCAGCTTGAATCGGGCGGCTGGCGAGCAGTACCTC.

Remarks on this clonotype: A junction boundary mismatches the germline segment, possibly from a read error. This chain's CDR3 is CASSLTGHLLNTEALF. DNA for the CDR3: TGTGCCAGCAGCTTAACGGGACATCTATTGAACACTGAAGCTCTCTTT. The chain is built from TRBV7-2 and TRBJ1-1; a weak D match, TRBD1 (6 bases). The CDR3 consists of 16 residues. CDR1 and CDR2 from the germline V gene are SGHTA and FQGNSA.

This clonotype was observed a handful of times. This chain uses TRBV29-1 with TRBJ2-2, with no clear D. Germline V lookup: CDR1 SQVTM, CDR2 ANQGSEA. CDR3 length equals 15 residues. V shed 1 base and J shed 2 bases, with 11 bases lying between them. This chain's CDR3 is CSVEGDKPNTGELFF. CDR3 coding DNA: TGCAGCGTTGAAGGAGACAAACCCAACACCGGGGAGCTGTTTTTT.

This chain connects TRBV4-2 to TRBJ2-5; TRBD2 might be the D (5 bases). V dropped 0 bases and J dropped 5 bases, with 19 bases sitting between them. The germline gives CDR1 LGHNA, CDR2 YNFKEQ. The CDR3 is 17 residues long. This CDR3 reads CASSQDPSAGGRETQYF. CDR3 DNA: TGTGCCAGCAGCCAAGATCCATCTGCGGGCGGGCGGGAGACCCAGTACTTC.